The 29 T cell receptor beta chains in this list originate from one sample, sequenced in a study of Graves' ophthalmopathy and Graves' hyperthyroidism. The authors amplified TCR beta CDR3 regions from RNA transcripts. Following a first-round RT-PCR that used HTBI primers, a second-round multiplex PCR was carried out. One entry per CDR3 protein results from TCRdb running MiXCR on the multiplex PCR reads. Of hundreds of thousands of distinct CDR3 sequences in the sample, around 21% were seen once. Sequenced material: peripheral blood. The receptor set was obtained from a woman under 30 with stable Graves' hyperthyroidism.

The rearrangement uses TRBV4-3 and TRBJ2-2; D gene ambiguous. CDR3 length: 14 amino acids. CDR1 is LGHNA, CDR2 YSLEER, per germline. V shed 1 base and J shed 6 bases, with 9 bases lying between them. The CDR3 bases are TGCGCCAGCAGCCAAGGGTGGCCATCCGGGGAGCTGTTTTTT. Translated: CASSQGWPSGELFF.

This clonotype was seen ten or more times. The CDR3 bases are TGCAGTGCTAGATTAGCGGGGGCGCAGACGGAGACCCAGTACTTC. It encodes CSARLAGAQTETQYF. The gene calls are TRBV20-1 and TRBJ2-5; 9 bases are shared with TRBD2. The CDR3 extends over 15 amino acids. Germline V gene lookup returns CDR1 DFQATT and CDR2 SNEGSKA (reference sequence). J lost 5 bases, V lost 2 bases, and 9 bases had no gene match.

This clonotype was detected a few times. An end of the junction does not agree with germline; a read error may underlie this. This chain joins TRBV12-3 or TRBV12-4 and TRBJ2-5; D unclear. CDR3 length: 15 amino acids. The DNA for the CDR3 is TGTGCCAGCAGTGGTCAAACGGGTCCCGAAGAGACCAAGTACTTC. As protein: CASSGQTGPEETKYF.

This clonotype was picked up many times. CDR3 in DNA: TGTGCCTGGAGTGTAAACCGCAATCAGCCCCAGCATTTT. This translates into CAWSVNRNQPQHF. The V gene is TRBV30, the J gene TRBJ1-5; no reliable D call. CDR1 is GTSNPN, CDR2 SVGIG, per germline (reference sequence). The V and J ends lost 0 bases and 2 bases respectively, with 5 bases between them. This CDR3 spans 13 amino acids.

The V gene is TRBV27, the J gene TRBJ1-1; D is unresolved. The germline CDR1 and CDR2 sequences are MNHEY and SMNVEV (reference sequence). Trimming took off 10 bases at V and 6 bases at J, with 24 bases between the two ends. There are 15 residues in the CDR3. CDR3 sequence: CATKPWTGKFAEAFF. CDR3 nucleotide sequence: TGTGCCACCAAGCCCTGGACGGGGAAGTTCGCTGAAGCTTTCTTT.

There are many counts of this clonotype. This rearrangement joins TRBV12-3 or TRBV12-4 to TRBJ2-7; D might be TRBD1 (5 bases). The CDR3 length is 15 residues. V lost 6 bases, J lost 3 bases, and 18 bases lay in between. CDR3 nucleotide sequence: TGTGCCAGCAGCACAGGTAGAATATCAGGCTACGAGCAGTACTTC. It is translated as CASSTGRISGYEQYF.

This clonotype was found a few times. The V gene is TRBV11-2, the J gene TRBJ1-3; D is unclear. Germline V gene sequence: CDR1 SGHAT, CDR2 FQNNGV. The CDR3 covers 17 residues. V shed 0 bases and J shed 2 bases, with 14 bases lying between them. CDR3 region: CASSLDLGGSPGNTIYF. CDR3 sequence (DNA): TGTGCCAGCAGCTTAGATCTGGGCGGAAGCCCTGGAAACACCATATATTTT.

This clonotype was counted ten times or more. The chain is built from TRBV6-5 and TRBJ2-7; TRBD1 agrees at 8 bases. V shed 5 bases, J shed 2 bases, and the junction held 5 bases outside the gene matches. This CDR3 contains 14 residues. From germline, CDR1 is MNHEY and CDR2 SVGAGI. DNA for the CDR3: TGTGCCAGCAGTCGCCGGGACAGGACCTACGAGCAGTACTTC. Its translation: CASSRRDRTYEQYF.

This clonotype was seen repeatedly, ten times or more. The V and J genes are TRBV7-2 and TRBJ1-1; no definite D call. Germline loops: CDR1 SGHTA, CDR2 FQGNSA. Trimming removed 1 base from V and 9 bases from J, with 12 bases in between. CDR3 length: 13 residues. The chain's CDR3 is CASSLDWAVKAFF. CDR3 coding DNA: TGTGCCAGCAGCTTAGATTGGGCAGTCAAAGCTTTCTTT.

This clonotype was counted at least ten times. The CDR3 loop is CASSYLAGGSSYEQYF. The CDR3 DNA sequence: TGTGCCAGCAGTTACCTAGCGGGAGGAAGCTCCTACGAGCAGTACTTC. V usage is TRBV6-2 or TRBV6-3 and J usage is TRBJ2-7; 11 nucleotides align to TRBD2. Germline V gene sequence: CDR1 MNHEY, CDR2 SVGEGT. The CDR3 loop spans 16 amino acids. The trim removed 2 bases at V and 0 bases at J, leaving 3 bases unmatched.

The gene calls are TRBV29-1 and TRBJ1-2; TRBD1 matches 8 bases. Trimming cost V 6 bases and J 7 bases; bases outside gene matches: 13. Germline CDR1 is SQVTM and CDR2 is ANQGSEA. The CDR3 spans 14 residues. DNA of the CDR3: TGCAGCGTGGCCCACGGACAGGGAGTGTCTGGCTACACCTTC. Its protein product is CSVAHGQGVSGYTF.

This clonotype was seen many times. CDR3: CASSHTAETQYF. CDR3 in DNA: TGTGCCAGCAGTCATACGGCGGAGACCCAGTACTTC. The chain recombines TRBV7-8 with TRBJ2-5; no reliable D call. In germline, CDR1 is SGHVS, CDR2 FQNEAQ. CDR3 size: 12 residues. V was pared by 6 bases and J by 5 bases, with 10 bases between.

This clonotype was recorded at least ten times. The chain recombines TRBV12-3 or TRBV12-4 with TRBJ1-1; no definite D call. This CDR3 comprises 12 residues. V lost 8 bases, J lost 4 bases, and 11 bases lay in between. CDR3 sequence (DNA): TGTGCCAGCGTCGGCAGGACCACTGAAGCTTTCTTT. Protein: CASVGRTTEAFF.

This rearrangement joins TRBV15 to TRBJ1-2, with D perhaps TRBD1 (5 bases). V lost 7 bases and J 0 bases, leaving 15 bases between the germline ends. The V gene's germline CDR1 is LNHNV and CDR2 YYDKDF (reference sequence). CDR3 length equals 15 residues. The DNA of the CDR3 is TGTGCCACCAAGGATAGAGGGGAGCCTAACTATGGCTACACCTTC. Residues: CATKDRGEPNYGYTF.

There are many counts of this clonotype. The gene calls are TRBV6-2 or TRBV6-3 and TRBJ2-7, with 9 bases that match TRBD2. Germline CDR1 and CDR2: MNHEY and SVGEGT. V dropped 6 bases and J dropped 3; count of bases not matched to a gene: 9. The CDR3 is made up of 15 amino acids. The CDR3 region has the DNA TGTGCCAGCAGCCGCGGACTAGCGCCAGACTACGAGCAGTACTTC. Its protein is CASSRGLAPDYEQYF.

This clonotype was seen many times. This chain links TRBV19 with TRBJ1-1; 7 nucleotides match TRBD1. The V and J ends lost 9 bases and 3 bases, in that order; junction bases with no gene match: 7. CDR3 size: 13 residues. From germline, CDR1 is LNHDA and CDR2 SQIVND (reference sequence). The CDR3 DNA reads TGTGCCAGCCGACAGGGTAAACACACTGAAGCTTTCTTT. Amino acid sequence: CASRQGKHTEAFF. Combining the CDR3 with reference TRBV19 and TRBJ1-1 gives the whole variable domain DGGITQSPKYLFRKEGQNVTLSCEQNLNHDAMYWYRQDPGQGLRLIYYSQIVNDFQKGDIAEGYSVSREKKESFPLTVTSAQKNPTAFYLCASRQGKHTEAFFGQGTRLTVV.

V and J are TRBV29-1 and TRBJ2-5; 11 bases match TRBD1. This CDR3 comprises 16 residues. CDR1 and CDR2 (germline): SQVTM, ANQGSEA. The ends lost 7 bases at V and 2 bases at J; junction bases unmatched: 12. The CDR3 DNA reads TGCAGCGGCCTCCCCCGGACAGGGGGCATACAAGAGACCCAGTACTTC. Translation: CSGLPRTGGIQETQYF.

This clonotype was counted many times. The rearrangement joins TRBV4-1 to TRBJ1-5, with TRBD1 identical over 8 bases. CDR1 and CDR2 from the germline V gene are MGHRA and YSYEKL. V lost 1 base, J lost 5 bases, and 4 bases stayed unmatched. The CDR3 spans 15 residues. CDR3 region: CASSQATGAHQPQHF. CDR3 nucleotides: TGCGCCAGCAGCCAAGCGACAGGGGCGCATCAGCCCCAGCATTTT.

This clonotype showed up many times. The CDR3 coding sequence is TGTGCCAGCAGTTTCTCCGGGGGGGCCAACTCTGGAAACACCATATATTTT. It encodes CASSFSGGANSGNTIYF. The V and J genes are TRBV27 and TRBJ1-3, with a possible D match to TRBD1 (6 bases). Germline CDR1 is MNHEY and CDR2 is SMNVEV (reference sequence). There are 17 residues in the CDR3. Trimming took off 3 bases at V and 0 bases at J, with 15 bases between the two ends.

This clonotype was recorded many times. This CDR3 is CASSQHLAGENTGELFF. The CDR3, as DNA: TGCGCCAGCAGCCAACATCTAGCGGGAGAGAACACCGGGGAGCTGTTTTTT. The gene calls are TRBV4-3 and TRBJ2-2; 10 bases map to TRBD2. The CDR3 runs to 17 residues. The V gene end was trimmed by 2 bases and the J gene end by 1 base; junction bases not matched to a gene: 4. Germline CDR1 and CDR2: LGHNA and YSLEER.

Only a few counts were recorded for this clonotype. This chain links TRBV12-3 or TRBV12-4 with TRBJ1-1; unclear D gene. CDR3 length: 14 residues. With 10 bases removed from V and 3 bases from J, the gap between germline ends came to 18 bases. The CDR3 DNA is TGTGCCACCAACAGCGAGGGCGGATACACTGAAGCTTTCTTT. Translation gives CATNSEGGYTEAFF.

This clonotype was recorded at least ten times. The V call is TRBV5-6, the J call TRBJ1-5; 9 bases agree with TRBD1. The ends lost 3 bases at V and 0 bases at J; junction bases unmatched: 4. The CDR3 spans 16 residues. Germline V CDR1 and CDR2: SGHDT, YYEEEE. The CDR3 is CASSWGTGHSNQPQHF. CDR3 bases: TGTGCCAGCAGCTGGGGGACAGGGCATAGCAATCAGCCCCAGCATTTT.

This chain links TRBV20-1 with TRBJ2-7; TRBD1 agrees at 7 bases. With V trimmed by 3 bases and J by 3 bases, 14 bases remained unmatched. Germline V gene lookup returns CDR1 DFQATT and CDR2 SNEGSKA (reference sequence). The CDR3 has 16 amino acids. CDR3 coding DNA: TGCAGTGCTAGGCCAACAGGGGCGCCAACTCTCTACGAGCAGTACTTC. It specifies CSARPTGAPTLYEQYF.

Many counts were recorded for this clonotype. This CDR3 reads CASSSPPNIQYF. CDR3 coding DNA: TGTGCCAGCAGTTCCCCCCCGAACATTCAGTACTTC. This sequence joins TRBV12-3 or TRBV12-4 and TRBJ2-4; D is undetermined. V shed 4 bases and J shed 7 bases, with 8 bases lying between them. The CDR3 is 12 amino acids.

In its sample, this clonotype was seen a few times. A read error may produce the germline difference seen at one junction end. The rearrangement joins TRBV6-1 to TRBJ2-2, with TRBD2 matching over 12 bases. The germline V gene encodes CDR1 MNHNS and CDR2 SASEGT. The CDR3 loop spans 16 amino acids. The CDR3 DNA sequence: TGTGCCAGCAGAAGGACTAGCGGGGTAAACACCGGGGATCTGTTTTTT. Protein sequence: CASRRTSGVNTGDLFF.

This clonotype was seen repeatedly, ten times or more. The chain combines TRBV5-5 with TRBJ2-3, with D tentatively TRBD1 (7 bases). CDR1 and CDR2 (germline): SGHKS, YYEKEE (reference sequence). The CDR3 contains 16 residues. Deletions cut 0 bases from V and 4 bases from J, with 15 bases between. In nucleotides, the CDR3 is TGTGCCAGCAGCTTGGTAGGGGCAGGGGGGTCAGATACGCAGTATTTT. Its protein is CASSLVGAGGSDTQYF.

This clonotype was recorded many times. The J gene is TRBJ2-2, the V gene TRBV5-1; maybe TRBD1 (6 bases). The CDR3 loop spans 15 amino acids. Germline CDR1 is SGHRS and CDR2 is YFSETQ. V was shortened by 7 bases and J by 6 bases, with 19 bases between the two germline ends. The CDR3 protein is CASRRGYQLAGELFF. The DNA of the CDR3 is TGCGCCAGCCGCAGGGGATACCAACTAGCCGGGGAGCTGTTTTTT.

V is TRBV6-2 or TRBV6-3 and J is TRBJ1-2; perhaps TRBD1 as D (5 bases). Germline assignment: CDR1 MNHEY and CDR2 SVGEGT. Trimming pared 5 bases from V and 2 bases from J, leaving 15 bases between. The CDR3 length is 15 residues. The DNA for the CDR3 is TGTGCCAGCAGTCCCCGGACACCTCTGAACTATGGCTACACCTTC. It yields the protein CASSPRTPLNYGYTF.

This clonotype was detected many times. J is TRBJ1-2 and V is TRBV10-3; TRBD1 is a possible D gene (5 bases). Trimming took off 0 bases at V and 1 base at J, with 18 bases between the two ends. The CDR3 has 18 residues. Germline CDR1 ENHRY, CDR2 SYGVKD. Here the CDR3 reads CAISESTRVDSSNYGYTF. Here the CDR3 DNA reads TGTGCCATCAGTGAGTCGACTCGGGTAGACAGCAGTAACTATGGCTACACCTTC.